The rows below give T cell receptor beta chains drawn from one sample of a study of blood T cell repertoires in COVID-19. Using immunoSEQ multiplex PCR, the repertoire was profiled, and TCRdb retains in-frame clones only, with some absent. Of 150,000 to 200,000 clones listed, about 88% are singletons. The sample was peripheral blood. Receptors originate from a man aged 40-50 years with active or convalescent COVID-19. The CDR3 runs from the conserved cysteine through the conserved F or W. Fields, in order: clone size, D gene, V gene, J gene, CDR3 length, CDR3 protein, CDR3 DNA. D genes are given only for firm matches. Only some rows state a clone size, as once, few, many or a class for expanded clones.

abundance: -
d_gene: TRBD2
v_gene: TRBV10-1
j_gene: TRBJ2-3
len: 15
CDR3aa: CASKPGLGVSYTQYF
CDR3nt: TGCGCCAGCAAACCGGGACTAGGAGTATCATATACGCAGTATTTT

abundance: once
d_gene: -
v_gene: TRBV12-5
j_gene: TRBJ1-5
len: 13
CDR3aa: CASGGGGNQPQHF
CDR3nt: TGTGCTAGTGGTGGGGGGGGCAATCAGCCCCAGCATTTT

abundance: -
d_gene: TRBD2
v_gene: TRBV5-6
j_gene: TRBJ2-5
len: 13
CDR3aa: CASSPSGGWTQYF
CDR3nt: TGTGCCAGCAGCCCCTCGGGGGGTTGGACCCAGTACTTC

abundance: -
d_gene: -
v_gene: TRBV29-1
j_gene: TRBJ1-1
len: 16
CDR3aa: CSVEVSAGHMNTEAFF
CDR3nt: TGCAGCGTTGAAGTCTCCGCAGGGCATATGAACACTGAAGCTTTCTTT

abundance: -
d_gene: -
v_gene: TRBV6-5
j_gene: TRBJ1-2
len: 15
CDR3aa: CASSYSGSPSSEDTF
CDR3nt: TGTGCCAGCAGTTACTCGGGTTCCCCCTCTTCGGAGGACACCTTC

abundance: few
d_gene: -
v_gene: TRBV21-1
j_gene: TRBJ1-6
len: 20
CDR3aa: CASRVYFNMTGLTNNSPLHF
CDR3nt: TGTGCCAGCAGAGTATATTTTAATATGACAGGGCTCACTAATAATTCACCCCTCCACTTT

abundance: -
d_gene: TRBD1
v_gene: TRBV19
j_gene: TRBJ1-5
len: 13
CDR3aa: CASSLTGDQPQHF
CDR3nt: TGTGCCAGTAGTCTGACAGGGGATCAGCCCCAGCATTTT

abundance: -
d_gene: -
v_gene: TRBV3-1/TRBV3-2
j_gene: TRBJ1-1
len: 12
CDR3aa: CASSPRDTEAFF
CDR3nt: TGTGCCAGCAGCCCCAGGGACACTGAAGCTTTCTTT

abundance: -
d_gene: TRBD1
v_gene: TRBV28
j_gene: TRBJ2-7
len: 16
CDR3aa: CASSSPGTGKMEEQYF
CDR3nt: TGTGCCAGCAGTTCACCGGGGACAGGGAAGATGGAAGAGCAGTACTTC

abundance: -
d_gene: -
v_gene: TRBV24-1
j_gene: TRBJ1-5
len: 17
CDR3aa: CATSVPRVDKPNQPQHF
CDR3nt: TGTGCCACCAGTGTCCCCCGGGTGGACAAGCCCAATCAGCCCCAGCATTTT

abundance: -
d_gene: -
v_gene: TRBV19
j_gene: TRBJ2-2
len: 14
CDR3aa: CASSIARNTGELFF
CDR3nt: TGTGCCAGTAGTATAGCCCGGAACACCGGGGAGCTGTTTTTT

abundance: few
d_gene: -
v_gene: TRBV6-5
j_gene: TRBJ1-2
len: 14
CDR3aa: CASSYDRPNYGYTF
CDR3nt: TGTGCCAGCAGTTACGACAGGCCTAACTATGGCTACACCTTC

abundance: -
d_gene: -
v_gene: TRBV19
j_gene: TRBJ2-3
len: 15
CDR3aa: CASSPGAGITDTQYF
CDR3nt: TGTGCCAGTAGTCCTGGGGCAGGGATCACAGATACGCAGTATTTT

abundance: -
d_gene: TRBD1
v_gene: TRBV6-5
j_gene: TRBJ1-6
len: 15
CDR3aa: CASSPRTGNNSPLHF
CDR3nt: TGTGCCAGCAGTCCCCGGACAGGGAATAATTCACCCCTCCACTTT

abundance: few
d_gene: -
v_gene: TRBV10-3
j_gene: TRBJ1-1
len: 15
CDR3aa: CAISDGDKLNTEAFF
CDR3nt: TGTGCCATCAGTGACGGGGACAAGTTGAACACTGAAGCTTTCTTT

abundance: -
d_gene: -
v_gene: TRBV5-6
j_gene: TRBJ2-2
len: 12
CDR3aa: CASGRGTGELFF
CDR3nt: TGTGCCAGCGGACGGGGGACCGGGGAGCTGTTTTTT

abundance: -
d_gene: TRBD1
v_gene: TRBV29-1
j_gene: TRBJ2-2
len: 15
CDR3aa: CSAQRDRGSTGELFF
CDR3nt: TGCAGCGCGCAGAGGGACAGGGGAAGCACCGGGGAGCTGTTTTTT

abundance: -
d_gene: -
v_gene: TRBV29-1
j_gene: TRBJ2-7
len: 12
CDR3aa: CSVELRPYEQYF
CDR3nt: TGCAGCGTTGAATTGCGGCCCTACGAGCAGTACTTC

abundance: -
d_gene: -
v_gene: TRBV28
j_gene: TRBJ1-4
len: 17
CDR3aa: CASSLFGQAGGEEKLFF
CDR3nt: TGTGCCAGCAGTTTATTCGGGCAGGCAGGCGGGGAGGAAAAACTGTTTTTT

abundance: -
d_gene: -
v_gene: TRBV3-1/TRBV3-2
j_gene: TRBJ2-3
len: 14
CDR3aa: CASSQLNRPDTQYF
CDR3nt: TGTGCCAGCAGCCAACTAAATCGCCCAGATACGCAGTATTTT

abundance: -
d_gene: -
v_gene: TRBV7-8
j_gene: TRBJ1-5
len: 14
CDR3aa: CASSLERGDQPQHF
CDR3nt: TGTGCCAGCAGCTTAGAAAGGGGTGATCAGCCCCAGCATTTT

abundance: -
d_gene: -
v_gene: TRBV5-1
j_gene: TRBJ1-3
len: 15
CDR3aa: CASSPTGMSGNTIYF
CDR3nt: TGCGCCAGCAGCCCAACAGGAATGTCCGGAAACACCATATATTTT

abundance: -
d_gene: TRBD1
v_gene: TRBV24-1
j_gene: TRBJ1-6
len: 13
CDR3aa: CATSRDRVSPLHF
CDR3nt: TGTGCCACCAGTCGGGACAGGGTTTCACCCCTCCACTTT

abundance: -
d_gene: TRBD2
v_gene: TRBV29-1
j_gene: TRBJ2-1
len: 15
CDR3aa: CSVGMLAGTYNEQFF
CDR3nt: TGCAGCGTTGGGATGCTAGCGGGGACTTACAATGAGCAGTTCTTC

abundance: -
d_gene: TRBD1
v_gene: TRBV28
j_gene: TRBJ2-1
len: 14
CDR3aa: CASSSDRVYNEQFF
CDR3nt: TGTGCCAGCAGTTCTGACAGGGTCTACAATGAGCAGTTCTTC

abundance: -
d_gene: -
v_gene: TRBV2
j_gene: TRBJ2-2
len: 16
CDR3aa: CASSVRDGGNSGELFF
CDR3nt: TGTGCCAGCAGTGTCCGGGATGGAGGGAATTCCGGGGAGCTGTTTTTT

abundance: -
d_gene: TRBD1
v_gene: TRBV27
j_gene: TRBJ2-7
len: 17
CDR3aa: CASSLLLGTGVNHEQYF
CDR3nt: TGTGCCAGCAGTTTATTGTTGGGGACAGGGGTTAATCACGAGCAGTACTTC

abundance: -
d_gene: TRBD1
v_gene: TRBV28
j_gene: TRBJ1-2
len: 13
CDR3aa: CASSLSGGGGYTF
CDR3nt: TGTGCCAGCAGTTTGTCAGGGGGCGGAGGCTACACCTTC

abundance: -
d_gene: TRBD1
v_gene: TRBV29-1
j_gene: TRBJ1-2
len: 14
CDR3aa: CSVGQGALPGGYTF
CDR3nt: TGCAGCGTGGGGCAGGGGGCTTTACCTGGCGGCTACACCTTC

abundance: -
d_gene: TRBD1
v_gene: TRBV28
j_gene: TRBJ2-7
len: 12
CDR3aa: CASSRTGFEQYF
CDR3nt: TGTGCCAGCAGCCGGACAGGGTTTGAGCAGTACTTC

abundance: few
d_gene: -
v_gene: TRBV7-2
j_gene: TRBJ2-7
len: 18
CDR3aa: CASSFSGHSTHLSYEQYF
CDR3nt: TGTGCCAGCAGCTTTAGCGGACACTCCACCCACCTCTCCTACGAGCAGTACTTC

abundance: -
d_gene: -
v_gene: TRBV7-3
j_gene: TRBJ2-5
len: 14
CDR3aa: CASSLAGFGETQYF
CDR3nt: TGTGCCAGCAGCTTAGCAGGGTTTGGAGAGACCCAGTACTTC

abundance: -
d_gene: -
v_gene: TRBV3-1/TRBV3-2
j_gene: TRBJ1-3
len: 16
CDR3aa: CASSQYRDTSGNTIYF
CDR3nt: TGTGCCAGCAGCCAATACCGGGACACCTCTGGAAACACCATATATTTT

abundance: -
d_gene: -
v_gene: TRBV29-1
j_gene: TRBJ1-4
len: 11
CDR3aa: CSVGARGMVFF
CDR3nt: TGCAGCGTCGGGGCCCGGGGGATGGTGTTTTTT

abundance: -
d_gene: TRBD1
v_gene: TRBV6-5
j_gene: TRBJ1-1
len: 14
CDR3aa: CASSSDRAATEAFF
CDR3nt: TGTGCCAGCAGCTCGGACAGGGCGGCCACTGAAGCTTTCTTT

abundance: -
d_gene: -
v_gene: TRBV27
j_gene: TRBJ2-7
len: 14
CDR3aa: CASKSNNGGYEQYF
CDR3nt: TGTGCCAGCAAGTCTAATAACGGAGGGTACGAGCAGTACTTC

abundance: -
d_gene: -
v_gene: TRBV5-5
j_gene: TRBJ1-5
len: 15
CDR3aa: CASSAGPVSNQPQHF
CDR3nt: TGTGCCAGCAGCGCCGGTCCGGTGAGCAATCAGCCCCAGCATTTT

abundance: -
d_gene: -
v_gene: TRBV3-1/TRBV3-2
j_gene: TRBJ2-2
len: 15
CDR3aa: CASSQEWAVTGELFF
CDR3nt: TGTGCCAGCAGCCAAGAATGGGCAGTAACCGGGGAGCTGTTTTTT

abundance: -
d_gene: -
v_gene: TRBV7-9
j_gene: TRBJ2-5
len: 14
CDR3aa: CASSLVPREETQYF
CDR3nt: TGTGCCAGCAGCTTAGTACCGCGGGAAGAGACCCAGTACTTC

abundance: -
d_gene: TRBD1
v_gene: TRBV2
j_gene: TRBJ1-1
len: 14
CDR3aa: CASSEKGARTEAFF
CDR3nt: TGTGCCAGCAGTGAAAAGGGGGCGCGCACTGAAGCTTTCTTT

abundance: once
d_gene: -
v_gene: TRBV10-3
j_gene: TRBJ2-7
len: 12
CDR3aa: CAISVNSYEQYF
CDR3nt: TGTGCCATCAGTGTTAACTCCTACGAGCAGTACTTC

abundance: -
d_gene: -
v_gene: TRBV7-3
j_gene: TRBJ2-3
len: 16
CDR3aa: CASSLSWTASTDTQYF
CDR3nt: TGTGCCAGCAGCTTAAGTTGGACAGCTAGCACAGATACGCAGTATTTT

abundance: -
d_gene: -
v_gene: TRBV11-3
j_gene: TRBJ1-5
len: 13
CDR3aa: CASSSQGGQPQHF
CDR3nt: TGTGCCAGCAGCTCTCAGGGTGGTCAGCCCCAGCATTTT

abundance: -
d_gene: TRBD1
v_gene: TRBV7-8
j_gene: TRBJ2-7
len: 13
CDR3aa: CASSLASGQEQYF
CDR3nt: TGTGCCAGCAGCTTAGCCTCGGGACAGGAGCAGTACTTC

abundance: -
d_gene: -
v_gene: TRBV28
j_gene: TRBJ2-1
len: 16
CDR3aa: CASSQQKLGSYNEQFF
CDR3nt: TGTGCCAGCAGCCAACAGAAGTTGGGCTCCTACAATGAGCAGTTCTTC